These 27 T cell receptor beta chains originate from one sample sequenced in a study of T cell responses to AZD1222 COVID-19 vaccine. Profiling relied on immunoSEQ multiplex PCR, and the TCRdb table lists in-frame clones only, not all of them. The repertoire has some 80,000 clones, more than 60% of them found once; the top ten carry 27%. The source material was peripheral blood, sampled 28 days after the second dose of the MenACWY control vaccine. The receptors stem from an adult who received the MenACWY meningococcal vaccine as a control.

This chain links TRBV5-1 with TRBJ2-3, with D maybe TRBD1 (5 bases). The germline gives CDR1 SGHRS, CDR2 YFSETQ. This CDR3 has 16 amino acids. Trimming cost V 0 bases and J 5 bases, with 16 bases left between them. CDR3 DNA: TGCGCCAGCAGCTTGGAAGGGGATTTATCAGTAGATACGCAGTATTTT. Its protein is CASSLEGDLSVDTQYF.

The J gene is TRBJ2-5, the V gene TRBV27; D remains ambiguous. This CDR3 has 15 amino acids. Germline V CDR1 and CDR2: MNHEY, SMNVEV (reference sequence). V gave up 5 bases and J gave up 2 bases, with 15 bases separating them. The CDR3 is CASSPMLLPQETQYF. As DNA, the CDR3 is TGTGCCAGCAGTCCGATGCTACTACCTCAAGAGACCCAGTACTTC.

The chain links TRBV7-2 to TRBJ2-1; TRBD2 matches at 13 bases. This CDR3 contains 16 residues. Germline V gives CDR1 SGHTA, CDR2 FQGNSA. The trim removed 1 base at V and 7 bases at J, leaving 4 bases unmatched. CDR3 sequence (DNA): TGTGCCAGCAGCTTAGTCGGACTAGCGGGAGTGAATGAGCAGTTCTTC. This codes for CASSLVGLAGVNEQFF.

The CDR3 here is CASSQGGYEQFF. The CDR3 DNA follows: TGTGCCAGCAGCCAAGGGGGATATGAGCAGTTCTTC. The chain recombines TRBV3-1 (or the pseudogene TRBV3-2) with TRBJ2-1, with D uncertain. V was clipped by 1 base and J by 8 bases, with 6 bases between them. The germline gives CDR1 LGHDT, CDR2 YNNKEL (reference sequence). The CDR3 totals 12 residues.

As DNA, the CDR3 is TGTGCCAGCAGCTTAGGGACTGGAAACTACGAGCAGTACTTC. Its protein is CASSLGTGNYEQYF. This sequence joins TRBV7-9 and TRBJ2-7; the D gene is possibly TRBD2 (5 bases). Germline assignment: CDR1 SEHNR and CDR2 FQNEAQ (reference sequence). V gave up 1 base and J gave up 3 bases, with 10 bases separating them. The length of the CDR3 is 14 residues.

The rearrangement uses TRBV27 and TRBJ2-2; D not certain. The germline gives CDR1 MNHEY, CDR2 SMNVEV (reference sequence). The CDR3 has 12 amino acids. V lost 5 bases to trimming and J lost 2 bases, with 3 bases between them. As DNA, the CDR3 is TGTGCCAGCAGTCCCAACACCGGGGAGCTGTTTTTT. Amino acid sequence: CASSPNTGELFF.

This clone was observed many times. The rearrangement links TRBV7-9 to TRBJ2-1; tentative D call: TRBD2 (5 bases). CDR1 and CDR2 (germline): SEHNR, FQNEAQ (reference sequence). CDR3 length: 14 residues. V was trimmed by 2 bases and J by 5 bases, leaving 10 bases between them. This chain's CDR3 is CASSLTTGDNEQFF. The CDR3 DNA follows: TGTGCCAGCAGCTTAACTACCGGGGACAATGAGCAGTTCTTC.

The chain employs TRBV3-1 (or the pseudogene TRBV3-2) and TRBJ2-7; D uncertain. Trimming removed 2 bases from V and 2 bases from J, with 10 bases in between. The V gene's germline CDR1 is LGHDT and CDR2 YNNKEL (reference sequence). The CDR3 consists of 14 residues. For the CDR3, the DNA is TGTGCCAGCAGCCAAAGCGTAGTACCCTACGAGCAGTACTTC. This encodes CASSQSVVPYEQYF.

CDR3 sequence: CASSTRARTNTEAFF. DNA for the CDR3: TGTGCCAGTAGTACCCGCGCCAGGACGAACACTGAAGCTTTCTTT. The chain employs TRBV19 and TRBJ1-1; D remains ambiguous. The germline CDR1 and CDR2 sequences are LNHDA and SQIVND (reference sequence). V was shortened by 4 bases and J by 1 base, with 13 bases between the two germline ends. The CDR3 sequence is 15 residues long.

J is TRBJ2-7 and V is TRBV5-1, with D hard to call. This CDR3 is built from 13 residues. V shed 0 bases and J shed 1 base, with 5 bases lying between them. CDR1 is SGHRS and CDR2 is YFSETQ in the germline V gene. The DNA for the CDR3 is TGCGCCAGCAGCTTGGGGCAGTCCTACGAGCAGTACTTC. It translates to CASSLGQSYEQYF.

The chain employs TRBV19 and TRBJ1-4; weak D call: TRBD1 (5 bases). V was pared by 4 bases and J by 0 bases, with 12 bases between. Looked up from germline, CDR1 is LNHDA and CDR2 is SQIVND (reference sequence). The CDR3 contains 16 residues. The CDR3 region has the DNA TGTGCCAGTAGTACCGGACGGGGGGCAACTAATGAAAAACTGTTTTTT. Translation gives CASSTGRGATNEKLFF.

As for this clone: Other DNA sequences in the same sample also yield this CDR3. This chain uses TRBV7-2 with TRBJ1-5; TRBD1 agrees at 7 bases. Looked up from germline, CDR1 is SGHTA and CDR2 is FQGNSA. V shed 1 base and J 2 bases; nucleotides not matched to a gene: 5. This CDR3 contains 16 residues. The CDR3 protein is CASSLGGDRRNQPQHF. CDR3 sequence (DNA): TGTGCCAGCAGCTTAGGAGGGGACAGACGCAATCAGCCCCAGCATTTT.

The rearrangement uses TRBV3-1 (or the pseudogene TRBV3-2) and TRBJ2-3, with TRBD2 identical over 7 bases. V shed 7 bases, J shed 0 bases, and the junction held 25 bases outside the gene matches. The CDR3 is 21 residues long. Germline V gene data show CDR1 as LGHDT and CDR2 as YNNKEL (reference sequence). The CDR3 spells CASIRGEPRAYLSGSTDTQYF. In DNA, the CDR3 is TGTGCCAGCATTCGGGGGGAACCTAGGGCCTACCTTAGCGGAAGCACAGATACGCAGTATTTT.

This chain joins TRBV9 and TRBJ1-4, with a tentative D call TRBD1 (6 bases). Germline V gene lookup returns CDR1 SGDLS and CDR2 YYNGEE. This CDR3 is built from 14 residues. The germline V and J ends were trimmed by 7 bases and 6 bases, with 16 bases remaining between them. In nucleotides, the CDR3 is TGTGCCAGCTCTACAGGGTCGATAGATGAAAAACTGTTTTTT. Encoded protein: CASSTGSIDEKLFF. The full variable domain, completed using reference TRBV9 and TRBJ1-4, is DSGVTQTPKHLITATGQRVTLRCSPRSGDLSVYWYQQSLDQGLQFLIQYYNGEERAKGNILERFSAQQFPDLHSELNLSSLELGDSALYFCASSTGSIDEKLFFGSGTQLSVL.

This sequence joins TRBV28 and TRBJ2-7; D is undetermined. CDR3 length: 12 residues. The germline V and J ends were trimmed by 9 bases and 3 bases, with 12 bases remaining between them. Germline V gene lookup returns CDR1 MDHEN and CDR2 SYDVKM. Written as DNA, the CDR3 is TGTGCCAGGCCGAGGAACTACTACGAGCAGTACTTC. It yields the protein CARPRNYYEQYF. Looking up the rest from reference TRBV28 and TRBJ2-7 gives the full variable domain: DVKVTQSSRYLVKRTGEKVFLECVQDMDHENMFWYRQDPGLGLRLIYFSYDVKMKEKGDIPEGYSVSREKKERFSLILESASTNQTSMYLCARPRNYYEQYFGPGTRLTVT.

Here the CDR3 reads CASSLGLAGGVYEQYF. The CDR3, as DNA: TGTGCCAGCAGTTTGGGACTAGCGGGAGGGGTCTACGAGCAGTACTTC. The V gene is TRBV6-5, the J gene TRBJ2-7, with 16 bases aligning to TRBD2. Germline lookup yields CDR1 MNHEY and CDR2 SVGAGI. This CDR3 is 16 amino acids long. V shed 4 bases, J shed 3 bases, and the junction held 3 bases outside the gene matches.

The V gene is TRBV7-2, the J gene TRBJ2-5, with 7 nucleotides matching TRBD2. Germline lookup yields CDR1 SGHTA and CDR2 FQGNSA. Unmatched junction bases numbered 13, after V lost 5 bases and J lost 4 bases. The CDR3 contains 16 residues. The chain's CDR3 is CASSPSLTGEGETQYF. In DNA form, the CDR3 reads TGTGCCAGCAGCCCCAGCCTTACTGGGGAGGGAGAGACCCAGTACTTC.

The CDR3 nucleotides read TGCGCCAGCCGATTGGGACTAGCGGGAGGCCCAAGCACAGATACGCAGTATTTT. Amino acid sequence: CASRLGLAGGPSTDTQYF. The J gene is TRBJ2-3, the V gene TRBV10-2, with 15 bases aligning to TRBD2. Losses at the gene ends were 8 bases for V and 0 bases for J; bases not matched to a gene: 9. CDR1 and CDR2 (germline): WSHSY, SAAADI. CDR3 length: 18 residues.

The V call is TRBV7-9, the J call TRBJ2-1; the D is unclear. Germline V gene sequence: CDR1 SEHNR, CDR2 FQNEAQ (reference sequence). Between the trimmed V and J ends, which lost 5 bases and 10 bases, there was a span of 12 bases. This CDR3 comprises 12 residues. The CDR3 coding sequence is TGTGCCAGCAGCCCGCTATTAGGCGAGCAGTTCTTC. Its translation: CASSPLLGEQFF.

The V and J genes are TRBV23-1 and TRBJ1-5, with 7 bases aligning to TRBD1. TRBV23-1 is identified as an open reading frame with a role that is uncertain. V lost 3 bases and J lost 3; bases outside the gene matches: 5. CDR3 size: 15 residues. DNA of the CDR3: TGCGCCAGCAGTCACACAGGGGAGGTCAATCAGCCCCAGCATTTT. Encoded protein: CASSHTGEVNQPQHF.

The rearrangement uses TRBV4-2 and TRBJ1-2; unclear D gene. The CDR3 length is 12 residues. V gave up 0 bases and J gave up 11 bases, with 10 bases separating them. Germline CDR1 LGHNA, CDR2 YNFKEQ. CDR3 residues: CASSQERRSYTF. Here the CDR3 DNA reads TGTGCCAGCAGCCAAGAGAGGCGGTCGTACACCTTC.

The chain is built from TRBV7-9 and TRBJ2-5; no firm D call. V gave up 1 base and J gave up 5 bases, with 11 bases separating them. Germline CDR1 and CDR2: SEHNR and FQNEAQ (reference sequence). The CDR3 is 14 residues long. The CDR3 sequence: CASSLGRSVETQYF. CDR3 DNA: TGTGCCAGCAGCTTAGGACGGTCTGTTGAGACCCAGTACTTC.

The J gene is TRBJ2-5, the V gene TRBV9, with 9 bases fitting TRBD2. Trimming at V came to 4 bases and at J to 5 bases, leaving 18 bases not matched to a gene. CDR3 length equals 18 residues. CDR1 SGDLS and CDR2 YYNGEE come from the germline V gene. This CDR3 is CASSPPRRAGGRGETQYF. CDR3 coding DNA: TGTGCCAGCAGCCCTCCCCGTCGCGCGGGGGGGAGAGGGGAGACCCAGTACTTC.

This sequence joins TRBV19 and TRBJ1-6; TRBD1 matches at 7 bases. The CDR3 totals 15 residues. From germline, CDR1 is LNHDA and CDR2 SQIVND (reference sequence). Unmatched junction bases numbered 6, after V lost 5 bases and J lost 5 bases. The CDR3 DNA reads as TGTGCCAGTAGTTCGGACAGGCTAAATAATTCACCCCTCCACTTT. This translates into CASSSDRLNNSPLHF.

The chain is built from TRBV2 and TRBJ2-5, with 11 bases that match TRBD2. This CDR3 is built from 14 residues. CDR1 is SNHLY, CDR2 FYNNEI, per germline. The V segment lost 8 bases and the J segment 4 bases; nucleotides outside the gene matches: 6. CDR3 DNA sequence: TGTGCCAGCCGACGAACTAGCGGGGGAGAGACCCAGTACTTC. Translating it yields CASRRTSGGETQYF. The variable domain in full, completed from reference TRBV2 and TRBJ2-5, reads EPEVTQTPSHQVTQMGQEVILRCVPISNHLYFYWYRQILGQKVEFLVSFYNNEISEKSEIFDDQFSVERPDGSNFTLKIRSTKLEDSAMYFCASRRTSGGETQYFGPGTRLLVL.

The table lists this clone with a count of one. The chain uses TRBV15 and TRBJ1-2; 8 nucleotides line up with TRBD1. The CDR3 covers 17 residues. J lost 0 bases, V lost 5 bases, and 11 bases had no gene match. The germline gives CDR1 LNHNV, CDR2 YYDKDF (reference sequence). The CDR3 DNA is TGTGCCACCAGCGACATCGGGACAGGACGACCTAACTATGGCTACACCTTC. Amino acid sequence: CATSDIGTGRPNYGYTF.

This clone has only a few counts. The chain combines TRBV6-4 with TRBJ2-7; D ambiguous. CDR3 length: 15 residues. Trimming left V 3 bases short and J 3 bases short, with 15 bases between. Germline V gene lookup returns CDR1 MRHNA and CDR2 SNTAGT. The CDR3 coding sequence is TGTGCCAGCAGTGAAGGGCTAGAAGGCAACTACGAGCAGTACTTC. Its protein product is CASSEGLEGNYEQYF.